This T cell receptor (beta chain) was sequenced in a study of glioma-infiltrating T cells. Overall study context: WHO grade II oligodendrogliomas or astrocytomas, plus non-recurrent WHO grade IV glioblastomas, were sampled. Presurgical dexamethasone in glioma patients lasted six or fewer days.

Using RNA template, CDR3s of TCR alpha and beta were amplified with iRepertoire arm-PCR. TCRdb ran MiXCR on the multiplex PCR reads and lists one entry per CDR3 protein. The sample shows more than 350,000 distinct CDR3 sequences, 41% of them seen only once. V was pared by 1 base and J by 0 bases, with 5 bases between. In germline, CDR1 is MNHEY, CDR2 SMNVEV (reference sequence). The CDR3 has 14 amino acids. In its sample, this clonotype was seen many times. V is TRBV27 and J is TRBJ2-3; D is unclear. This clonotype originated in a human donor with low-grade glioma or glioblastoma, undergoing nonglioma brain surgery, or in good health (not recorded which). The material sequenced was glioma tissue, nonneoplastic brain tissue, or PBMCs (not recorded which). Written as DNA, the CDR3 is TGTGCCAGCAGTTTATTGCGTAGCACAGATACGCAGTATTTT. Its protein is CASSLLRSTDTQYF.